The present TCR delta chain was sequenced within a study of γδ T cells in repeated Plasmodium falciparum infection (dated by TCRdb to 2020 to 2023). Study-level background: Malian children exposed to intense seasonal malaria transmission were enrolled in the natural-infection arm and compared with Australian children matched for age and gender. Samples from controlled-infection subjects were taken at baseline, right before selected infections, and 21 days after each infection. Four controlled human malaria infections were administered to about five malaria-naive U.S. adults over roughly 580 days by bites from P. falciparum NF54-infected Anopheles stephensi mosquitoes. Malian gammadelta TCR repertoires were analysed cross-sectionally during no-transmission periods and longitudinally across acute febrile malaria episodes. The study examined how repeated Plasmodium falciparum infection shapes the human gammadelta T cell repertoire, using natural infection in Mali and controlled human malaria infection. Study-wide conclusions, independent of this receptor: Vgamma9/Vdelta2+ TCR repertoires showed a highly stable polyclonal repertoire over time and infection, with many inter-individual overlapping TCRgamma sequences. The Malian cohort was drawn from a small rural village made up mostly of one ethnic group, which limits generalizability. In Vdelta2-negative gammadelta TCR repertoires, which were largely Vdelta1+, repeated controlled infections appeared to drive waves of new clonotype selection. Compared with Australian children, Malian children appeared to have Vdelta2-negative gammadelta TCR repertoires that were more clonally expanded, less diverse and less shared. The controlled-infection cohort was small, limiting analysis of inter-individual variability in gammadelta T cell responses.

As to this clone: Which antigen it targets is not known. This DNA translates differently at residue 17 from the TCRdb protein, which is that of a much larger clone; a read error is likely, and the protein shown is the DNA's own translation.

The method was multiplex PCR. TCRdb shows the sequencer as Illumina MiSeq. Each sorted gammadelta T cell sample was sequenced for both the TCR gamma (TRG) and TCR delta (TRD) chains. The paper's data handling went like this. The repertoire analyses drew on clonotype tree plots, the accumulated frequency of the top 20 clonotypes, and diversity index (DI) and D75 metrics. Via CATT, TCRdb reprocessed the public reads, and rows with identical DNA were then joined. TCRdb, not the original authors, processed these V and J calls. The sample table contains some 100,000 delta-chain clones; only one count was recorded for 1.4% of them. The ten largest clones add up to about 10% of the sample. Via the germline V gene, CDR1 is TSWWSYY and CDR2 QGS. Taken from cysteine to phenylalanine, the CDR3 has 19 residues. The kept DNA is CDR3 alone, 57 bases in frame from the first base. For bulk TCR repertoire analysis, Vgamma9/Vdelta2+ and Vdelta2-negative gammadelta T cell populations were flow-sorted out of peripheral blood mononuclear cells.

The specimen sequenced was gamma-delta T cells from blood. The V gene is given as TRDV1, and no J gene call is available; the table's D call TRDD3 went unverified against the DNA. The clonotype originates from a pool of human donors (malaria-infected and uninfected, not separated). CDR3 sequence: CALALLGTGGYLYTDKPIF. The nucleotides are TGTGCTCTTGCCCTACTCGGGACTGGGGGATACCTGTACACCGATAAACCCATCTTT.